Many counts were recorded for the clone carrying this T cell receptor (beta chain). V lost 6 bases and J lost 6, with 12 bases in between. There are 12 residues in the CDR3. From germline, CDR1 is SGHTA and CDR2 FQGNSA. Next came a second PCR, run for about 7 to 12 cycles, which used a sample-barcoded 5' primer along with a J-beta primer mix. MiXCR, run by TCRdb on the 5' RACE reads, gives a single entry per CDR3 protein. Of approximately 810,000 distinct CDR3 sequences listed, more than 25% are singletons. The data were taken from a study of blood T cells in healthy people across ages. PBMCs, at least 7 million per sample, were isolated.

This TCR was sampled from a woman older than 75 in good health. This rearrangement joins TRBV7-2 to TRBJ2-7, with D perhaps matching TRBD1 (5 bases). Sequenced material: blood. CDR3 sequence reads: CASSLNRGEQYF. Here the CDR3 DNA reads TGTGCCAGCAGTTTAAATAGGGGCGAGCAGTACTTC.